This T cell receptor beta chain was recovered during a study of blood T cell repertoires in COVID-19. A remark on this clone: A junction boundary mismatches the germline segment, possibly from a read error.

CDR3 length: 16 amino acids. The germline CDR1 and CDR2 sequences are MGHRA and YSYEKL. Method: immunoSEQ multiplex PCR; TCRdb's copy keeps in-frame clones and lacks some. The sample holds hundreds of thousands of clones, under 95% seen once. What was sequenced was PBMCs or T cells enriched from blood (not recorded which). The origin of this receptor is a woman aged 18-30 years who had recovered from COVID-19. This chain connects TRBV4-1 to TRBJ1-2; no reliable D call. The CDR3 sequence: CASSQETGGLDYGYTF. The CDR3 DNA sequence: TGCGCCAGCAGCCAAGAAACGGGAGGATTGGACTACGGCTACACCTTC.